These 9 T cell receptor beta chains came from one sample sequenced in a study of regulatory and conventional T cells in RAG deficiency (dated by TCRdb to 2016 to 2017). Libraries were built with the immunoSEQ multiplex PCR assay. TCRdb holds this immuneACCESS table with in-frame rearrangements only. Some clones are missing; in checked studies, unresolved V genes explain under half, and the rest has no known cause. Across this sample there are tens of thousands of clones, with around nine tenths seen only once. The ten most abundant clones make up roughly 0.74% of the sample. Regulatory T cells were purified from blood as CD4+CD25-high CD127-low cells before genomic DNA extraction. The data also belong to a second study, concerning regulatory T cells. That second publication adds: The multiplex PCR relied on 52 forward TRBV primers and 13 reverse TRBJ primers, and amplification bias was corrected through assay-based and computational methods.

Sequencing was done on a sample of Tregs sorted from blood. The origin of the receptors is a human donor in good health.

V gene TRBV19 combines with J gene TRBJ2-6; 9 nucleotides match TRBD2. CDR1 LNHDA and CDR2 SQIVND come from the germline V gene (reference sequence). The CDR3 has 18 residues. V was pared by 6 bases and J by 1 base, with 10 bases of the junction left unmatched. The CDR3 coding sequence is TGTGCCAGTAGCGCAGGCCTAGCGGGGTTATCTGGGGCCAACGTCCTGACTTTC. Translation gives CASSAGLAGLSGANVLTF.

The DNA of the CDR3 is TGTGCCAGCAGCGTAGGGCCTGACAGGGCGGAAGCTTTCTTT. Protein product: CASSVGPDRAEAFF. V is TRBV11-1 and J is TRBJ1-1; 7 bases line up with TRBD1. CDR1 is SGHAT and CDR2 is FQDESV in the germline V gene (reference sequence). The length of the CDR3 is 14 residues. The V and J ends lost 5 bases and 8 bases, in that order; junction bases with no gene match: 11.

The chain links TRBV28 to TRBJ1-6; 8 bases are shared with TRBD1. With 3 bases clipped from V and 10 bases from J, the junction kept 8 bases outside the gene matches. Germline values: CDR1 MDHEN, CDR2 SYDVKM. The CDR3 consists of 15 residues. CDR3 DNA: TGTGCCAGCAGTTTCCAGGGGGCCCCCTCCTCACCCCTCCACTTT. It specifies CASSFQGAPSSPLHF.

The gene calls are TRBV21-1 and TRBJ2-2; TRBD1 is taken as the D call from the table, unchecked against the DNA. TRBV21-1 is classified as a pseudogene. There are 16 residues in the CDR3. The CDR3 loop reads CASSKNRTGDTGELFF. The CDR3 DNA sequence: TGTGCCAGCAGCAAAAACCGGACAGGGGACACCGGGGAGCTGTTTTTT.

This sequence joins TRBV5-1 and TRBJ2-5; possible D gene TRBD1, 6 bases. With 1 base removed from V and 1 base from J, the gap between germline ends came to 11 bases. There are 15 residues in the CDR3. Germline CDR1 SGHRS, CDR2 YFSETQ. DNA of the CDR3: TGCGCCAGCAGCTTGTGGGCAGGGGCCCAAGAGACCCAGTACTTC. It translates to CASSLWAGAQETQYF.

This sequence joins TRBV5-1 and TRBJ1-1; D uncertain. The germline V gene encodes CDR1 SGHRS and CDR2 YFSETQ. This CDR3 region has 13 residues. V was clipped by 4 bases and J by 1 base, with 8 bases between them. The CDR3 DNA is TGCGCCAGCAGCCGACAACCGAACACTGAAGCTTTCTTT. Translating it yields CASSRQPNTEAFF.

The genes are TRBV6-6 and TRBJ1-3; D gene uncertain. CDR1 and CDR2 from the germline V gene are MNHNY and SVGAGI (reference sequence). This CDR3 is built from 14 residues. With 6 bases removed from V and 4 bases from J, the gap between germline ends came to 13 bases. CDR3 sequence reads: CASRAVGWGNTIYF. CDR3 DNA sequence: TGTGCCAGCAGAGCGGTCGGGTGGGGAAACACCATATATTTT.

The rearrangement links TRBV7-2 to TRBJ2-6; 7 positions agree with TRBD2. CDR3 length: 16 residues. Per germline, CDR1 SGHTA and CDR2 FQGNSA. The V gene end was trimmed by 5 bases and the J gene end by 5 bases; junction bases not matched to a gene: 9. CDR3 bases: TGTGCCAGCAGCCCATCGGCGGGGGAGTGGGCCAACGTCCTGACTTTC. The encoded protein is CASSPSAGEWANVLTF.

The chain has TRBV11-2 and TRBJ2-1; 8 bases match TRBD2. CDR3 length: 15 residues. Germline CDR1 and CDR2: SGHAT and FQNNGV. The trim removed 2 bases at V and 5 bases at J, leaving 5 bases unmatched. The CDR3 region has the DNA TGTGCCAGCAGCTTAAATAGCGGGGCGAACAATGAGCAGTTCTTC. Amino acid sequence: CASSLNSGANNEQFF.